One sample yielded the 28 T cell receptor beta chains listed below, sequenced in a study of T-cell reconstitution after alpha-beta-depleted transplantation in children. Unique molecular identifiers featured in how the TCRbeta library was prepared. TCRdb re-derived calls from the PCR reads in MiXCR, one entry per CDR3 protein. The table lists about 980,000 distinct CDR3 sequences, around 30% of them singletons. The material was PBMCs, mostly from graft donor cells, obtained 360 days after TCRalphabeta/CD19-depleted stem cell transplant. These receptors were taken from a boy less than two years old who had a stem cell transplant for SCID, so the T cells may come from the graft donor.

CDR3 amino acids: CASSPEGRGPSYEQYF. CDR3 bases: TGTGCCAGCAGCCCCGAGGGGCGGGGGCCTTCCTACGAGCAGTACTTC. The V gene is TRBV5-4, the J gene TRBJ2-7; TRBD2 might be the D (7 bases). This CDR3 contains 16 residues. Germline-derived CDR1 and CDR2 are SGHNT and YYREEE (reference sequence). Trimming stripped 4 bases from V and 1 base from J, with 18 bases between.

In DNA form, the CDR3 reads TGTGCCAGCAGCTTAAGGGGGGATACCTACGAGCAGTACTTC. Translated: CASSLRGDTYEQYF. The chain joins TRBV7-2 to TRBJ2-7; D possibly matches TRBD1 or TRBD2 (6 bases each). This CDR3 has 14 amino acids. CDR1 SGHTA and CDR2 FQGNSA come from the germline V gene. The ends were cut back, 2 bases at V and 2 bases at J, with 10 bases in the middle.

The V call is TRBV18, the J call TRBJ1-4; 8 bases are a match to TRBD1. CDR1 KGHSH and CDR2 LQKENI come from the germline V gene. This CDR3 has 13 residues. J gave up 8 bases and V 6 bases, and 5 bases lay outside the gene matches. The CDR3 loop is CASSQGADEKLFF. The CDR3 DNA sequence: TGTGCCAGCTCGCAGGGGGCTGACGAAAAACTGTTTTTT.

The sample holds a few counts of this clonotype. The chain carries TRBV30 and TRBJ2-7; D might be TRBD1 or TRBD2, each matching 5 bases. Trimming removed 3 bases from V and 3 bases from J, with 6 bases in between. The CDR3 consists of 11 residues. Germline V gives CDR1 GTSNPN, CDR2 SVGIG (reference sequence). The CDR3 loop is CAWRGVYEQYF. The CDR3 DNA reads as TGTGCCTGGAGGGGGGTCTACGAGCAGTACTTC.

The chain uses TRBV9 and TRBJ2-3; no definite D call. The CDR3 is 16 amino acids. Per the germline V gene, CDR1 is SGDLS and CDR2 is YYNGEE. V shed 0 bases and J shed 1 base, with 12 bases lying between them. CDR3 bases: TGTGCCAGCAGCGTAGACCCGGCAGGCGGCACAGATACGCAGTATTTT. Its translation is CASSVDPAGGTDTQYF.

The chain uses TRBV20-1 and TRBJ2-2; the match to TRBD2 covers 7 bases. From germline, CDR1 is DFQATT and CDR2 SNEGSKA (reference sequence). The CDR3 runs 16 residues. The junction had 8 bases not matched to a gene; V was cut back by 0 bases and J by 4 bases. The CDR3 protein is CSARDGTITITGELFF. CDR3 bases: TGCAGTGCTAGAGATGGGACTATTACAATCACCGGGGAGCTGTTTTTT.

The rearrangement links TRBV27 to TRBJ2-1; the D gene is possibly TRBD2 (6 bases). This CDR3 spans 14 amino acids. Trimming shortened V by 3 bases and J by 8 bases, and 14 bases separated the two germline ends. CDR1 is MNHEY and CDR2 is SMNVEV in the germline V gene (reference sequence). For the CDR3, the DNA is TGTGCCAGCAGTTTTCTCCTCCGGAGGGATGAGCAGTTCTTC. It translates to CASSFLLRRDEQFF.

The chain carries TRBV27 and TRBJ2-1; 7 bases align to TRBD2. Trimming removed 2 bases from V and 6 bases from J; junction bases left unmatched: 4. The germline V gene has CDR1 MNHEY and CDR2 SMNVEV (reference sequence). The CDR3 runs to 14 residues. CDR3: CASSLIPSGNEQFF. CDR3 nucleotides: TGTGCCAGCAGTTTAATCCCTAGCGGCAATGAGCAGTTCTTC.

The table lists this clonotype with many counts. The chain links TRBV5-1 to TRBJ2-2; no reliable D call. From germline, CDR1 is SGHRS and CDR2 YFSETQ. This CDR3 spans 15 amino acids. Trimming stripped 1 base from V and 6 bases from J, with 13 bases between. The CDR3 reads CASSLTPLRPGELFF. DNA of the CDR3: TGCGCCAGCAGCTTGACACCCCTGCGGCCCGGGGAGCTGTTTTTT. The whole variable domain, remainder taken from reference TRBV5-1 and TRBJ2-2, is KAGVTQTPRYLIKTRGQQVTLSCSPISGHRSVSWYQQTPGQGLQFLFEYFSETQRNKGNFPGRFSGRQFSNSRSEMNVSTLELGDSALYLCASSLTPLRPGELFFGEGSRLTVL.

This clonotype came up a few times. The CDR3: CASSLLNARDYEQYF. For the CDR3, the DNA is TGTGCCAGCAGCTTACTAAATGCCAGGGATTACGAGCAGTACTTC. The chain uses TRBV7-9 and TRBJ2-7, with D maybe TRBD1 (5 bases). The CDR3 sequence is 15 residues long. Trimming removed 2 bases at V and 4 bases at J, with 15 bases between. CDR1 and CDR2 from the germline V gene are SEHNR and FQNEAQ (reference sequence).

In nucleotides, the CDR3 is TGTGCCAGTAGTATCGCTTGGGAGAGCTCCTACAATGAGCAGTTCTTC. Translating it yields CASSIAWESSYNEQFF. V usage is TRBV19 and J usage is TRBJ2-1; D possibly corresponds to TRBD2 (5 bases). The V end was cut by 3 bases, the J end by 0 bases, with 12 bases between. Per the germline V gene, CDR1 is LNHDA and CDR2 is SQIVND (reference sequence). This CDR3 is built from 16 residues.

This clonotype has only a few counts. The chain joins TRBV6-5 to TRBJ1-5; D might be TRBD1 (6 bases). Germline V gives CDR1 MNHEY, CDR2 SVGAGI. With 2 bases removed from V and 4 bases from J, the gap between germline ends came to 12 bases. The CDR3 loop spans 15 amino acids. DNA of the CDR3: TGTGCCAGCAGTTACGGATGGGGGGCGAATCAGCCCCAGCATTTT. This codes for CASSYGWGANQPQHF.

The rearrangement links TRBV7-2 to TRBJ2-7; D is undetermined. The CDR3 is 14 amino acids. The germline V and J ends were trimmed by 3 bases and 1 base, with 10 bases remaining between them. Germline CDR1 is SGHTA and CDR2 is FQGNSA. CDR3 nucleotide sequence: TGTGCCAGCAGCTTCTCTATGGGGTCCTACGAGCAGTACTTC. Its translation is CASSFSMGSYEQYF.

Regarding this clonotype: The conserved final phenylalanine or tryptophan is absent from the CDR3, which likely points to a read error. V gene TRBV20-1 combines with J gene TRBJ1-5, with D possibly TRBD1 on 5 matching bases. The germline gives CDR1 DFQATT, CDR2 SNEGSKA (reference sequence). V was shortened by 6 bases and J by 2 bases, with 17 bases between the two germline ends. The CDR3 is 15 residues long. The chain's CDR3 is CSAKRGGEGNQPQHS. The CDR3 DNA is TGCAGTGCCAAGCGGGGAGGGGAGGGCAATCAGCCCCAGCATTCT.

CDR3 in DNA: TGTGCCAGCAGCCAAAGGAAGGGGCTCCTTTACAATGAGCAGTTCTTC. Its translation: CASSQRKGLLYNEQFF. J is TRBJ2-1 and V is TRBV4-2, with a tentative D call TRBD1 (5 bases). The ends were cut back, 2 bases at V and 4 bases at J, with 15 bases in the middle. CDR1 and CDR2 (germline): LGHNA, YNFKEQ. There are 16 residues in the CDR3.

The V and J genes are TRBV6-1 and TRBJ2-6, with D unresolved. V was clipped by 7 bases and J by 4 bases, with 14 bases between them. Germline assignment: CDR1 MNHNS and CDR2 SASEGT. This CDR3 is 15 amino acids long. DNA of the CDR3: TGTGCCAGCACCAAACAAGGGCCAGGGGCCAACGTCCTGACTTTC. Encoded protein: CASTKQGPGANVLTF.

This chain joins TRBV4-1 and TRBJ2-7; maybe TRBD2 (6 bases). Trimming removed 4 bases from V and 3 bases from J, with 22 bases in between. Germline V lookup: CDR1 MGHRA, CDR2 YSYEKL. This CDR3 is 17 amino acids long. Written as DNA, the CDR3 is TGCGCCAGCAGCCGATACCTTGGGACTCGCTCCCTCTACGAGCAGTACTTC. It is translated as CASSRYLGTRSLYEQYF.

The sample holds a few counts of this clonotype. This chain connects TRBV12-3 or TRBV12-4 to TRBJ2-1; 7 nucleotides line up with TRBD1. Trimming took 5 bases from V and 8 from J; bases not matched to a gene: 15. This CDR3 region has 16 residues. Here the CDR3 DNA reads TGTGCCAGCAGTCCCGCTCGGGACAGACTCTCGTATGAGCAGTTCTTC. It is translated as CASSPARDRLSYEQFF.

Only a few counts were recorded for this clonotype. The chain links TRBV20-1 to TRBJ1-5; a weak D match, TRBD1 (6 bases). Germline assignment: CDR1 DFQATT and CDR2 SNEGSKA (reference sequence). The ends were cut back, 4 bases at V and 2 bases at J, with 18 bases in the middle. The CDR3 loop spans 16 amino acids. CDR3 protein: CSATQLRGPGNQPQHF. The CDR3 DNA reads as TGCAGTGCTACGCAACTCAGGGGACCTGGCAATCAGCCCCAGCATTTT.

The chain recombines TRBV28 with TRBJ2-7, with D possibly TRBD2 on 6 matching bases. With 6 bases removed from V and 0 bases from J, the gap between germline ends came to 15 bases. The CDR3 covers 15 residues. Germline lookup yields CDR1 MDHEN and CDR2 SYDVKM. The CDR3 is CASSTRTKSSYEQYF. DNA for the CDR3: TGTGCCAGCAGCACGCGGACTAAGAGCTCCTACGAGCAGTACTTC.

The CDR3 region is CASSLLRQGANEQFF. In DNA form, the CDR3 reads TGTGCCAGCAGTCTCCTTAGACAGGGGGCCAATGAGCAGTTCTTC. The chain has TRBV27 and TRBJ2-1; TRBD1 agrees at 10 bases. V dropped 5 bases and J dropped 6; count of bases not matched to a gene: 7. Germline lookup yields CDR1 MNHEY and CDR2 SMNVEV (reference sequence). There are 15 residues in the CDR3.

As regards this clonotype: One end of the junction fails to match germline, which may point to a read error. The CDR3 nucleotides are TGTGCCAGCAACGCCGGGACAGACTACGGCTACACCTTC. Protein sequence: CASNAGTDYGYTF. This chain connects TRBV28 to TRBJ1-2; 7 nucleotides line up with TRBD1. CDR1 and CDR2 (germline): MDHEN, SYDVKM. The CDR3 extends over 13 amino acids.

This clonotype occurred a few times. V is TRBV27 and J is TRBJ2-7, with 9 nucleotides matching TRBD2. The germline V gene has CDR1 MNHEY and CDR2 SMNVEV (reference sequence). This CDR3 is built from 15 residues. J was trimmed by 3 bases and V by 5 bases; bases with no gene match: 8. The CDR3 bases are TGTGCCAGCAGTCCTAGCGGGGCCCAATTCTACGAGCAGTACTTC. The encoded protein is CASSPSGAQFYEQYF.

The chain has TRBV28 and TRBJ2-7, with D tentatively TRBD2 (5 bases). The CDR3 totals 15 residues. The ends were cut back, 2 bases at V and 2 bases at J, with 13 bases in the middle. Germline CDR1 reads MDHEN; CDR2 reads SYDVKM. CDR3 sequence: CASSLVLGSTYEQYF. CDR3 bases: TGTGCCAGCAGTTTAGTTCTAGGGAGCACCTACGAGCAGTACTTC.

The rearrangement uses TRBV24-1 and TRBJ2-4, with a weak D call TRBD2 (6 bases). Trimming removed 3 bases from V and 1 base from J, with 12 bases in between. Germline V gene data show CDR1 as KGHDR and CDR2 as SFDVKD. CDR3 length: 16 residues. In DNA, the CDR3 is TGTGCCACCAGTGATCCGTCGGAGGGTGCCAAAAACATTCAGTACTTC. It is translated as CATSDPSEGAKNIQYF.

This clonotype came up many times. The chain links TRBV7-6 to TRBJ2-7, with D possibly TRBD1 on 6 matching bases. Germline assignment: CDR1 SGHVS and CDR2 FNYEAQ. V was cut by 5 bases and J by 3 bases, with 11 bases left in between. This CDR3 is built from 13 residues. CDR3 amino acids: CASSGDIGYEQYF. Written as DNA, the CDR3 is TGTGCCAGCAGCGGGGACATCGGCTACGAGCAGTACTTC.

This rearrangement joins TRBV3-1 to TRBJ2-4; D call uncertain. V lost 6 bases, J lost 0 bases, and 18 bases lay in between. This CDR3 has 17 residues. The germline V gene encodes CDR1 LGHDT and CDR2 YNNKEL (reference sequence). The CDR3 DNA is TGTGCCAGCAGTGCCCGGACCAGGAATTTAGCCAAAAACATTCAGTACTTC. Amino acids: CASSARTRNLAKNIQYF.

Only a few counts were recorded for this clonotype. The rearrangement uses TRBV6-5 and TRBJ1-2, with TRBD1 matching over 8 bases. Trimming removed 6 bases from V and 1 base from J; junction bases left unmatched: 10. This CDR3 spans 16 amino acids. Germline CDR1 reads MNHEY; CDR2 reads SVGAGI. The CDR3, as DNA: TGTGCCAGCAGGAGATACGCAACAGGGGGTAACTATGGCTACACCTTC. The encoded protein is CASRRYATGGNYGYTF.